This T cell receptor beta chain emerged from a study of shared clonotypes between healthy human individuals. Study as a whole: Researchers assigned three CD4 naive, three CD4 memory, two CD8 naive and one CD8 memory plate to each donor.

The protocol was immunoSEQ multiplex PCR, while the TCRdb copy is restricted to in-frame clones and leaves out a portion. Among some 1 million clones, approximately 76% were seen once, and the ten largest hold 1.4%. Trimming took 0 bases from V and 0 from J, leaving 13 bases between them. The CDR3 consists of 17 residues. CDR1 is SGHRS, CDR2 YFSETQ, per germline. This clone was detected only once. The antigen remains unidentified. Study results and caveats: Sampling included only blood; tissue repertoires likely differ. Of the naive CD4 clonotypes, approximately 5% were shared across a handful of donors.

Material for sequencing was memory CD4+ T cells sorted from blood. Documented subset: CD45RA-negative fraction. This rearrangement joins TRBV5-1 to TRBJ1-3; weak D call: TRBD1 (5 bases). This sequence originates from a man aged 18 to 35 in good health. The CDR3 DNA reads TGCGCCAGCAGCTTGGGGTCGAGGGACGGCTCTGGAAACACCATATATTTT. Protein product: CASSLGSRDGSGNTIYF. The full variable domain, with the rest looked up from reference TRBV5-1 and TRBJ1-3, is KAGVTQTPRYLIKTRGQQVTLSCSPISGHRSVSWYQQTPGQGLQFLFEYFSETQRNKGNFPGRFSGRQFSNSRSEMNVSTLELGDSALYLCASSLGSRDGSGNTIYFGEGSWLTVV.